The rows below give T cell receptor beta chains drawn from one sample of a study of T cell responses to AZD1222 COVID-19 vaccine. This table comes from immunoSEQ multiplex PCR, and its TCRdb copy is limited to in-frame clones, with some not included. This table has approximately 120,000 clones, roughly 93% appearing once. The source material was peripheral blood, sampled on day 0 of AZD1222 vaccination. All receptors derive from an adult in good health. Both conserved end residues are part of each CDR3. The D gene is left open where the match is weak. Size is omitted from some rows. Given values are once, few, many or a class for expanded clones.

>TRBV9|13|TRBJ2-1|.|.
CASGGGKDRRQFF
TGTGCCAGCGGAGGGGGAAAGGACCGCAGGCAGTTCTTC
>TRBV19|16|TRBJ2-7|TRBD2|few
CASSELAGAKLYEQYF
TGTGCCAGTAGTGAACTAGCGGGAGCTAAATTATACGAGCAGTACTTC
>TRBV30|12|TRBJ1-2|.|.
CALVGGSYGYTF
TGTGCCTTAGTGGGGGGTTCCTATGGCTACACCTTC
>TRBV19|12|TRBJ2-1|TRBD1|.
CASSIGDRIQFF
TGTGCCAGTAGTATAGGGGACAGAATCCAGTTCTTC
>TRBV5-6|15|TRBJ1-5|.|.
CASSGWVSPNQPQHF
TGTGCCAGCAGCGGATGGGTCAGCCCCAATCAGCCCCAGCATTTT
>TRBV4-1|15|TRBJ1-1|.|.
CASSLRSSDSTEAFF
TGCGCCAGCAGCCTCCGTTCATCGGATAGCACTGAAGCTTTCTTT
>TRBV10-3|13|TRBJ1-1|.|once
CAIRAIQGTEAFF
TGTGCCATCAGAGCAATACAGGGCACTGAAGCTTTCTTT
>TRBV10-3|16|TRBJ2-2|TRBD1|.
CAIRRGTGVDTGELFF
TGTGCCATCAGGCGAGGGACAGGGGTCGACACCGGGGAGCTGTTTTTT
>TRBV19|23|TRBJ2-1|.|.
CASSILKDYPTSKFRGSYNEQFF
TGTGCCAGTAGTATACTTAAGGACTATCCAACTTCGAAGTTCCGAGGCTCCTACAATGAGCAGTTCTTC
>TRBV19|14|TRBJ1-1|TRBD1|.
CASSVDRGQDRAFF
TGTGCCAGTAGTGTTGACAGGGGCCAAGATCGGGCTTTCTTT
>TRBV28|18|TRBJ1-4|TRBD1|.
CASSLLGQGTPTNEKLFF
TGTGCCAGCAGTTTACTGGGACAGGGGACCCCAACTAATGAAAAACTGTTTTTT
>TRBV30|16|TRBJ2-2|TRBD2|.
CAWSATLTSTAGELFF
TGTGCCTGGAGTGCCACATTGACTAGCACGGCCGGGGAGCTGTTTTTT
>TRBV4-3|15|TRBJ1-4|TRBD1|.
CASSQDGQGYEKLFF
TGCGCCAGCAGCCAAGACGGACAGGGTTATGAAAAACTGTTTTTT
>TRBV5-4|14|TRBJ2-1|TRBD2|.
CASSLAGVYNEQFF
TGTGCCAGCAGTCTAGCGGGAGTCTACAATGAGCAGTTCTTC
>TRBV24-1|16|TRBJ2-1|TRBD2|.
CATSDPTSGSLVEQFF
TGTGCCACCAGTGATCCGACTAGCGGGAGCTTGGTTGAGCAGTTCTTC